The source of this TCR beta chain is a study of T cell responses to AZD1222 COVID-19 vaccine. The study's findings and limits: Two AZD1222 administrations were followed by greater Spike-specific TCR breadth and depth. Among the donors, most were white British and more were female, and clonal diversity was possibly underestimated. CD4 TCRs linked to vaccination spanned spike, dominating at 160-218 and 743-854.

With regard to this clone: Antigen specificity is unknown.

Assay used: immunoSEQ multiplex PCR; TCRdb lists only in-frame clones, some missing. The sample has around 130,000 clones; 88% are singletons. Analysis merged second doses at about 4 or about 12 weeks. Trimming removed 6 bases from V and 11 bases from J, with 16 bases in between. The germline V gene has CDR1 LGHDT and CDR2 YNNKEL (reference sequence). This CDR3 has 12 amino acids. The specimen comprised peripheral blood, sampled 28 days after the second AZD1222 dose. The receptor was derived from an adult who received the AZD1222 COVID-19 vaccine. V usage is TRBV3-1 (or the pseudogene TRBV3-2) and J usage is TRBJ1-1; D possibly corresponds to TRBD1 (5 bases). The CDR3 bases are TGTGCCAGCAGACGGGACGAATTCCCCGCTTTCTTT. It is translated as CASRRDEFPAFF.